This entry lists 3 T cell receptor beta chains sequenced from one sample in a study of blood T cells in healthy people across ages. A second about 6 to 12 cycle PCR used barcoded and J-beta primers. TCRdb passed the 5' RACE reads through MiXCR, listing each CDR3 protein once. This table has around 800,000 distinct CDR3 sequences, roughly 25% appearing once. Another study also made use of these data, one on T cells of mothers and their children.

Sequencing was carried out using blood. The receptors here all came from a boy younger than 18 in good health.

This clonotype occurred a few times. The CDR3 here is CSVTVDTGTDTQYF. The CDR3 DNA follows: TGCAGCGTGACAGTGGACACCGGCACAGATACGCAGTATTTT. The genes are TRBV29-1 and TRBJ2-3; D perhaps matches TRBD1 (5 bases). CDR3 length: 14 amino acids. V was clipped by 6 bases and J by 1 base, with 14 bases between them. Germline CDR1 reads SQVTM; CDR2 reads ANQGSEA.

This clonotype was recorded a few times. V is TRBV10-2 and J is TRBJ2-5; TRBD1 matches at 8 bases. CDR1 and CDR2 from the germline V gene are WSHSY and SAAADI. V gave up 3 bases and J gave up 11 bases; unmatched junction bases: 11. The CDR3 contains 14 residues. The CDR3 is CASSDYGTGPEQYF. The CDR3, as DNA: TGCGCCAGCAGTGACTACGGGACAGGACCTGAGCAGTACTTC.

The rearrangement links TRBV20-1 to TRBJ2-7; perhaps TRBD1 as D (5 bases). CDR3 length: 14 residues. Trimming removed 6 bases at V and 7 bases at J, with 22 bases between. CDR1 is DFQATT and CDR2 is SNEGSKA in the germline V gene (reference sequence). The CDR3 DNA follows: TGCAGTGCCATCCTCCCCTTTGGGGCGTGGGAGCAGTACTTC. Its translation: CSAILPFGAWEQYF.